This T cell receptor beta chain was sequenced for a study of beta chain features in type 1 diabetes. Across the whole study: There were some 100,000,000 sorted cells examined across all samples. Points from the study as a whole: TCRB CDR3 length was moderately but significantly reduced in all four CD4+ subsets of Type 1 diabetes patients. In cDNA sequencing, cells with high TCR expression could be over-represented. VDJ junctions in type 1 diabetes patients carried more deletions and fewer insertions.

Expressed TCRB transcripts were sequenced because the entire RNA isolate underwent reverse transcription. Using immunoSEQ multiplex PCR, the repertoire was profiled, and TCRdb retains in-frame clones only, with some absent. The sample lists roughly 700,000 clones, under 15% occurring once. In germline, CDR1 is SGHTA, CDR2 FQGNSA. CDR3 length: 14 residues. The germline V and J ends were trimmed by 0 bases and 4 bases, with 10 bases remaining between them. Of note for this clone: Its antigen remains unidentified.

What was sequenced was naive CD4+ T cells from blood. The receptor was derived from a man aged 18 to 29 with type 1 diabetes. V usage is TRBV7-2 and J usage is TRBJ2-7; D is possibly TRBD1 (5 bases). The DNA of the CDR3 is TGTGCCAGCAGCTTAGCCGCGACAGTATACGAGCAGTACTTC. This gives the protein CASSLAATVYEQYF.